The present TCR beta chain was sequenced within a study of OX40 agonist ivuxolimab in advanced cancers. Germline CDR1 and CDR2: SGHTA and FQGNSA. CDR3 length equals 13 residues. V gave up 1 base and J gave up 2 bases, with 6 bases separating them. Measured with immunoSEQ multiplex PCR; TCRdb has only the in-frame clones, and not every one. The table records about 73,000 clones, over 75% of them present only once. The rearrangement links TRBV7-2 to TRBJ2-7; D remains ambiguous. Sequencing used CD4+ or CD8+ T cells sorted from blood, obtained in a trial of the OX40 agonist ivuxolimab. The receptor was isolated from an adult with an advanced solid tumor such as melanoma, head and neck, liver or kidney cancer. The CDR3 nucleotides read TGTGCCAGCAGCTTAGGGCAGCCCTACGAGCAGTACTTC. Residues: CASSLGQPYEQYF.